The entry below describes one T cell receptor (beta chain). No antigen is known for it. These data are taken from a study of cytomegalovirus exposure and HLA in healthy donors. Overall study: Earlier, 150 million to 200 million T cells were analyzed, and approximately 110 million unique TCR beta sequences were found among them.

Regarding the study as a whole: Cytomegalovirus status was reportedly diagnosed by the classifier with high sensitivity and specificity. Later analysis identified a missense DCLRE1C variant that was linked to TCR beta V- and J-gene trimming.

The CDR3 covers 15 residues. Germline V gene lookup returns CDR1 SGHVS and CDR2 FNYEAQ. V was shortened by 4 bases and J by 6 bases, with 19 bases between the two germline ends. This PCR relied on a set of 60 Vbeta primers and 13 Jbeta primers. Only in-frame clones appear in the TCRdb table, and some are missing; sequencing was by immunoSEQ multiplex PCR. This table holds 100,000 or so clones, about 80% found once. The source is a woman aged 40 to 50 in good health and CMV-seropositive. Input material: PBMCs. J is TRBJ2-7 and V is TRBV7-6, with TRBD1 as a possible D gene (7 bases). The chain's CDR3 is CASSSGGGLNREQYF. The DNA of the CDR3 is TGTGCCAGCAGCTCTGGAGGGGGCCTAAATCGCGAGCAGTACTTC. Full variable domain (remainder filled in from reference TRBV7-6 and TRBJ2-7): GAGVSQSPRYKVTKRGQDVALRCDPISGHVSLYWYRQALGQGPEFLTYFNYEAQQDKSGLPNDRFSAERPEGSISTLTIQRTEQRDSAMYRCASSSGGGLNREQYFGPGTRLTVT.